Each of the 32 T cell receptor beta chains below was sequenced from the same sample in a study of glioma-infiltrating T cells. Amplification of TCR alpha and beta CDR3 regions from RNA used iRepertoire nested multiplex PCR. In TCRdb, the multiplex PCR reads were re-called with MiXCR into one record per CDR3 protein. The table records roughly 100,000 distinct CDR3 sequences, 35% to 45% of them present only once. Input material: glioma tissue, nonneoplastic brain tissue, or PBMCs (not recorded which). The receptors were gathered from a human donor with low-grade glioma or glioblastoma, undergoing nonglioma brain surgery, or in good health (not recorded which).

The chain combines TRBV28 with TRBJ1-2; D unresolved. CDR3 length: 13 residues. The germline V and J ends were trimmed by 6 bases and 5 bases, with 13 bases remaining between them. Germline V gives CDR1 MDHEN, CDR2 SYDVKM. The CDR3: CASSEDLEYGYTF. The CDR3 DNA sequence: TGTGCCAGCAGCGAGGACCTAGAGTATGGCTACACCTTC.

In its sample, this clonotype was seen many times. The chain combines TRBV20-1 with TRBJ2-7; TRBD1 matches 11 bases. Germline V gene data show CDR1 as DFQATT and CDR2 as SNEGSKA (reference sequence). V dropped 2 bases and J dropped 4; count of bases not matched to a gene: 7. The CDR3 contains 15 residues. In DNA, the CDR3 is TGCAGTGCTAGATCGACCGGGACAGGGGGTTACGAGCAGTACTTC. It encodes CSARSTGTGGYEQYF.

This clonotype came up many times. The chain combines TRBV3-1 with TRBJ2-7; D is ambiguous. The V end was cut by 1 base, the J end by 3 bases, with 4 bases between. Per the germline V gene, CDR1 is LGHDT and CDR2 is YNNKEL (reference sequence). This CDR3 is 12 amino acids long. The CDR3 reads CASSQGLYEQYF. The DNA of the CDR3 is TGTGCCAGCAGCCAAGGCCTCTACGAGCAGTACTTC.

The genes are TRBV6-1 and TRBJ2-7, with TRBD2 identical over 7 bases. V was clipped by 5 bases and J by 1 base; unmatched bases: 8. This CDR3 has 15 amino acids. The germline CDR1 and CDR2 sequences are MNHNS and SASEGT. CDR3 region: CASSSLGLGSYEQYF. The CDR3 DNA reads TGTGCCAGCAGTTCCCTCGGACTAGGATCCTACGAGCAGTACTTC.

In regard to this clonotype: This clone may be a read error of a much larger clone one base away. The chain is built from TRBV5-4 and TRBJ2-7; a possible D gene is TRBD1 (6 bases). Germline V lookup: CDR1 SGHNT, CDR2 YYREEE (reference sequence). The CDR3 is 15 amino acids. Trimming took 4 bases from V and 2 from J, leaving 16 bases between them. Written as DNA, the CDR3 is TGTGCCAGCAGCGTGGACAGCAGGAGCCCCTACGAGCAGTACTTC. Amino acid sequence: CASSVDSRSPYEQYF.

This clonotype was observed many times. The V and J genes are TRBV19 and TRBJ1-2, with no clear D. The V gene lost 2 bases and the J gene lost 1 base, with 8 bases spanning the gap. This CDR3 region has 14 residues. The germline V gene encodes CDR1 LNHDA and CDR2 SQIVND (reference sequence). CDR3 in amino acids: CASSIRHFNYGYTF. CDR3 nucleotide sequence: TGTGCCAGTAGTATACGGCACTTTAACTATGGCTACACCTTC. Together with reference TRBV19 and TRBJ1-2, the CDR3 gives the full variable domain: DGGITQSPKYLFRKEGQNVTLSCEQNLNHDAMYWYRQDPGQGLRLIYYSQIVNDFQKGDIAEGYSVSREKKESFPLTVTSAQKNPTAFYLCASSIRHFNYGYTFGSGTRLTVV.

This clonotype came up many times. The gene calls are TRBV6-1 and TRBJ2-4; D is uncertain. V was trimmed by 0 bases and J by 0 bases, leaving 15 bases between them. Looked up from germline, CDR1 is MNHNS and CDR2 is SASEGT. The CDR3 extends over 18 amino acids. CDR3 in amino acids: CASSEAPWKILAKNIQYF. The CDR3 bases are TGTGCCAGCAGTGAAGCGCCGTGGAAAATTCTAGCCAAAAACATTCAGTACTTC.

This clonotype has a count of ten or more. V gene TRBV3-1 combines with J gene TRBJ2-5; no clear D. The V gene's germline CDR1 is LGHDT and CDR2 YNNKEL (reference sequence). The CDR3 is 14 residues long. V dropped 1 base and J dropped 1 base, with 7 bases sitting between them. The CDR3 sequence is CASSQVWGQETQYF. The CDR3 DNA reads TGTGCCAGCAGCCAAGTCTGGGGCCAAGAGACCCAGTACTTC.

This clonotype showed up just once. The CDR3 sequence is CAISLAGGHQPCNEQFF. DNA of the CDR3: TGTGCCATCAGCTTAGCGGGAGGCCACCAACCTTGCAACGAGCAGTTCTTC. The gene calls are TRBV10-3 and TRBJ2-1; 10 bases fit TRBD2. Germline V gene sequence: CDR1 ENHRY, CDR2 SYGVKD. This CDR3 is 17 amino acids long. V trimming: 6 bases; J trimming: 10 bases; junction bases outside the gene matches: 18.

Worth noting for this clonotype: Likely a read error: the CDR3 ends without its conserved phenylalanine or tryptophan. The rearrangement links TRBV5-8 to TRBJ2-1; TRBD1 is a possible D gene (6 bases). The CDR3 consists of 16 residues. Looked up from germline, CDR1 is SGHTS and CDR2 is YDEGEE. Trimming pared 2 bases from V and 0 bases from J, leaving 12 bases between. CDR3 DNA sequence: TGTGCCAGCAGCTTAGATCAGGGGATCTCCTACAATGAGCAGTTCCTC. Protein product: CASSLDQGISYNEQFL.

The count of this clonotype is one. Mismatch with germline at one junction end may stem from a read error. The rearrangement joins TRBV7-7 to TRBJ2-1, with D perhaps matching TRBD2 (6 bases). CDR3 length equals 14 residues. Germline values: CDR1 SSHAT, CDR2 FNYEAQ (reference sequence). The CDR3 region has the DNA TGTGCCAGCAGCCTAGCGTACAGCAGCCATGAGCAGTTCTTC. Translating it yields CASSLAYSSHEQFF.

As regards this clonotype: This may arise from a read error, as a much more abundant clone is one base away. The final CDR3 position lacks the conserved phenylalanine or tryptophan, pointing to a likely read error. The CDR3: CSVDGPSSYEQYS. The CDR3 nucleotides are TGCAGCGTAGATGGACCGAGCTCCTACGAGCAGTACTCC. The rearrangement uses TRBV29-1 and TRBJ2-7; unclear D gene. The CDR3 sequence is 13 residues long. V was shortened by 6 bases and J by 0 bases, with 12 bases between the two germline ends. Germline CDR1 SQVTM, CDR2 ANQGSEA.

Regarding this clonotype: Its ends do not fully match the called genes, so a read error is possible. The V call is TRBV6-1, the J call TRBJ2-3, with D perhaps TRBD2 (6 bases). The CDR3 is made up of 13 amino acids. Germline V gives CDR1 MNHNS, CDR2 SASEGT. In nucleotides, the CDR3 is TGTGCCAGCTCTCCTAGCGAGACATATACGCATTACTTT. Amino acid sequence: CASSPSETYTHYF.

At least ten counts were recorded for this clonotype. This chain links TRBV6-1 with TRBJ2-7, with D tentatively TRBD2 (5 bases). This CDR3 has 14 amino acids. V lost 6 bases, J lost 0 bases, and 12 bases lay in between. The V gene's germline CDR1 is MNHNS and CDR2 SASEGT. This chain's CDR3 is CASRDGVSSYEQYF. The CDR3 DNA follows: TGTGCCAGCAGGGACGGGGTAAGCTCCTACGAGCAGTACTTC.

This clonotype was detected ten times or more. The chain uses TRBV20-1 and TRBJ1-6, with D possibly being TRBD1 (5 bases). The CDR3 loop spans 14 amino acids. CDR1 DFQATT and CDR2 SNEGSKA come from the germline V gene (reference sequence). V was shortened by 6 bases and J by 5 bases, with 14 bases between the two germline ends. CDR3 sequence (DNA): TGCAGTGCGCGAGGGACCGCGGATAATTCACCCCTCCACTTT. Translation gives CSARGTADNSPLHF.

A note on this clonotype: Possible read error: a much larger clone is one base away. This chain links TRBV19 with TRBJ2-5; TRBD1 matches at 8 bases. Per the germline V gene, CDR1 is LNHDA and CDR2 is SQIVND (reference sequence). The CDR3 extends over 13 amino acids. The CDR3 sequence: CVSTPDRAETQYF. In DNA form, the CDR3 reads TGTGTCAGTACTCCGGACAGGGCAGAGACCCAGTACTTC.

V usage is TRBV5-1 and J usage is TRBJ1-1; D is possibly TRBD1 (6 bases). The germline V and J ends were trimmed by 4 bases and 9 bases, with 22 bases remaining between them. The CDR3 loop spans 15 amino acids. Germline V gene data show CDR1 as SGHRS and CDR2 as YFSETQ. The CDR3 bases are TGCGCCAGCAGCCCACAGGGACGGATGAACGCTAAAGCTTTCTTT. It specifies CASSPQGRMNAKAFF.

The V gene is TRBV28, the J gene TRBJ2-7, with D uncertain. Trimming left V 6 bases short and J 7 bases short, with 19 bases between. This CDR3 is 14 amino acids long. Germline values: CDR1 MDHEN, CDR2 SYDVKM. Written as DNA, the CDR3 is TGTGCCAGCAGACCCAGCGTGGCCTACAATGAGCAGTACTTC. Residues: CASRPSVAYNEQYF.

This clonotype was picked up many times. CDR3 coding DNA: TGCAGCGTTGAAGGGTACTTATTCCACACCTTC. Its protein product is CSVEGYLFHTF. The chain links TRBV29-1 to TRBJ1-2; D is undetermined. The ends were cut back, 1 base at V and 12 bases at J, with 12 bases in the middle. Germline loops: CDR1 SQVTM, CDR2 ANQGSEA. This CDR3 has 11 residues.

This clonotype occurred many times. The rearrangement uses TRBV4-1 and TRBJ1-1, with D maybe TRBD1 (6 bases). This CDR3 region has 15 residues. Trimming pared 0 bases from V and 4 bases from J, leaving 12 bases between. Per germline, CDR1 MGHRA and CDR2 YSYEKL. This CDR3 reads CASSQEKQGGTEAFF. The CDR3, as DNA: TGCGCCAGCAGCCAAGAGAAACAGGGTGGCACTGAAGCTTTCTTT.

This clonotype was seen repeatedly, ten times or more. V is TRBV20-1 and J is TRBJ1-2; no clear D gene. Germline assignment: CDR1 DFQATT and CDR2 SNEGSKA (reference sequence). CDR3 length equals 13 residues. V was pared by 2 bases and J by 6 bases, with 13 bases between. This CDR3 reads CSARSLLEDGYTF. The CDR3 DNA follows: TGCAGTGCTAGATCGTTGTTAGAAGATGGCTACACCTTC.

Comments on this clonotype: Being one base from a much bigger clone, this may be a read error. The rearrangement links TRBV29-1 to TRBJ2-7; the match to TRBD1 covers 7 bases. This CDR3 is 13 amino acids long. CDR1 is SQVTM, CDR2 ANQGSEA, per germline. J was trimmed by 4 bases and V by 8 bases; bases with no gene match: 11. The DNA of the CDR3 is TGCAGCTTCAGGACAGGAAGCTGGTACGAGCAGTACTTC. The encoded protein is CSFRTGSWYEQYF.

For this clonotype: Its ends do not fully match the called genes, so a read error is possible. The V call is TRBV2, the J call TRBJ2-7; 11 bases agree with TRBD1. CDR1 and CDR2 (germline): SNHLY, FYNNEI. The CDR3 is made up of 13 amino acids. As DNA, the CDR3 is TGTGCCAGCAGCGGACAGGGGGCGCGTGAGCAGTGCTTC. Translation gives CASSGQGAREQCF.

This clonotype was observed many times. The chain is built from TRBV7-9 and TRBJ1-5; D not certain. Trimming stripped 4 bases from V and 5 bases from J, with 9 bases between. The CDR3 has 13 amino acids. Germline CDR1 SEHNR, CDR2 FQNEAQ (reference sequence). This CDR3 reads CASSSGRDQPQHF. The CDR3 DNA follows: TGTGCCAGCAGCTCCGGGAGGGATCAGCCCCAGCATTTT.

As to this clonotype: A read error may be the cause here, since a much bigger clone is one base away. This sequence joins TRBV14 and TRBJ2-3; D might be TRBD2 (5 bases). This CDR3 is built from 12 residues. Deletions cut 6 bases from V and 6 bases from J, with 10 bases between. Germline CDR1 is SGHDN and CDR2 is FVKESK. The CDR3 protein is CASRKEVDTQYF. CDR3 in DNA: TGTGCCAGCAGAAAGGAGGTCGATACGCAGTATTTT.

This clonotype came up many times. The V gene is TRBV7-6, the J gene TRBJ2-2; the D gene is possibly TRBD1 (6 bases). Trimming removed 1 base at V and 1 base at J, with 7 bases between. Germline loops: CDR1 SGHVS, CDR2 FNYEAQ. The CDR3 spans 15 residues. CDR3 in DNA: TGTGCCAGCAGCTTAGTACAGGGGAACACCGGGGAGCTGTTTTTT. It encodes CASSLVQGNTGELFF.

The CDR3 nucleotides are TGTGCCAGCTCACCAAGACAGGGGAAATACGAGCAGTACTTC. Translating gives CASSPRQGKYEQYF. The chain couples TRBV18 to TRBJ2-7; 8 nucleotides match TRBD1. The CDR3 spans 14 residues. CDR1 and CDR2 (germline): KGHSH, LQKENI. V was clipped by 2 bases and J by 4 bases; unmatched bases: 4.

This clonotype was seen many times. This rearrangement joins TRBV4-1 to TRBJ2-5; 9 nucleotides agree with TRBD2. Germline-derived CDR1 and CDR2 are MGHRA and YSYEKL. V was clipped by 0 bases and J by 1 base; unmatched bases: 12. The CDR3 has 19 amino acids. The CDR3 region is CASSQDLLGTSNLQETQYF. The CDR3 nucleotides read TGCGCCAGCAGCCAAGATTTGTTAGGGACTAGCAACCTCCAAGAGACCCAGTACTTC.

The count of this clonotype is one. A much larger clonotype is one base distant, so this may be a read error. The chain links TRBV5-4 to TRBJ2-5; a weak D match, TRBD2 (5 bases). V shed 7 bases and J shed 1 base, with 8 bases lying between them. CDR3 length: 12 amino acids. Germline CDR1 reads SGHNT; CDR2 reads YYREEE (reference sequence). The CDR3 loop is CASGRGQETQYF. CDR3 coding DNA: TGTGCCAGCGGACGGGGCCAAGAGACCCAGTACTTC.

The chain combines TRBV6-1 with TRBJ2-5, with 9 bases aligning to TRBD2. Trimming at V came to 8 bases and at J to 5 bases, leaving 15 bases not matched to a gene. This CDR3 is built from 16 residues. The germline V gene has CDR1 MNHNS and CDR2 SASEGT. The CDR3 loop reads CASAPSGGGGWETQYF. Written as DNA, the CDR3 is TGTGCCAGCGCCCCTAGCGGCGGGGGGGGGTGGGAGACCCAGTACTTC.

At least ten counts were recorded for this clonotype. The CDR3 loop reads CATQPWGGNNQPQHF. The CDR3 nucleotides are TGTGCCACCCAACCATGGGGAGGGAACAATCAGCCCCAGCATTTT. The chain combines TRBV19 with TRBJ1-5, with D uncertain. Trimming left V 10 bases short and J 3 bases short, with 19 bases between. Germline loops: CDR1 LNHDA, CDR2 SQIVND (reference sequence). There are 15 residues in the CDR3.

Concerning this clonotype itself: This sequence may be a read error, since a much larger clone differs from it by one base. The gene calls are TRBV12-3 or TRBV12-4 and TRBJ2-5, with no clear D. The CDR3 contains 12 residues. The V end lost 2 bases, the J end lost 6 bases, and 7 bases lay between the germline ends. CDR3 in DNA: TGTGCCAGCAGTTTAAAGGGTAAGACCCAGTACTTC. It is translated as CASSLKGKTQYF.